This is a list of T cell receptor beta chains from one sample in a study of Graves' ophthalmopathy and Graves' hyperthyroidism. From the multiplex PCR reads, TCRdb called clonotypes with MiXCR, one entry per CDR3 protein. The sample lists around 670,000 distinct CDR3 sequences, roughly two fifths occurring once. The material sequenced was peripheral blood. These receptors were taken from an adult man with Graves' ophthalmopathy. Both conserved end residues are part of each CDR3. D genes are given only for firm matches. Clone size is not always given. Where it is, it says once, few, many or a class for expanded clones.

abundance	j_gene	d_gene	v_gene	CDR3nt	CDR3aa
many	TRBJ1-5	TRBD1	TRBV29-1	TGCAGCGCCTTGACAGGGAATCAGCCCCAGCATTTT	CSALTGNQPQHF
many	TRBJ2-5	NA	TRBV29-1	TGCAGCGTTGATTCTCAGGGTCGTAGAGTAGAGACCCAGTACTTC	CSVDSQGRRVETQYF
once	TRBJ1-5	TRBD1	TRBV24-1	TGTGCCACCACCGCCCCCGGGACAGGGTTTCAGCCCCAGCATTTT	CATTAPGTGFQPQHF
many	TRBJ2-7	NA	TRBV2	TGTGCCAGCAGACCTAGGGGCTCCTACGAGCAGTACTTC	CASRPRGSYEQYF
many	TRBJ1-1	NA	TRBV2	TGTGCCAGCAGTGATTTAAGCCTCGGCTACACTGAAGCTTTCTTT	CASSDLSLGYTEAFF
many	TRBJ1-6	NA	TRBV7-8	TGTGCCAGCAGCTTGGGGGCTCAGGGCAGGGGAAATTCACCCCTCCACTTT	CASSLGAQGRGNSPLHF
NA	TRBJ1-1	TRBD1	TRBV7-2	TGTGCCAGCAGCCCCAAAGATTATGGGACAGGGTTTGCTGAAGCTTTCTTT	CASSPKDYGTGFAEAFF
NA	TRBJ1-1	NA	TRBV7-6	TGTGCCAGCAGTTTAGCCACAGCCAGCGCTGAAGCTTTCTTT	CASSLATASAEAFF
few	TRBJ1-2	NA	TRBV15	TGTGCCACCAGCAGAGGGACGTACGATGGCTACACCTTC	CATSRGTYDGYTF
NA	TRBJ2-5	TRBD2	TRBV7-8	TGTGCCAGCAGCCCTAGCGGGAGGCAAGAGACCCAGTACTTC	CASSPSGRQETQYF
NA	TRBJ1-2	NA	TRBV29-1	TGCAGCGTTGAGGGACTCGCGAGAGGAGGCTACACCTTC	CSVEGLARGGYTF
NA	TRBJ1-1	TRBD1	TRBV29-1	TGCAGCGTAAGACAGGGGGCTTTCGTAGCTTTCTTT	CSVRQGAFVAFF
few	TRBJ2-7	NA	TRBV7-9	TGTGCCAGCAGCTTAGGGGCAGCGGGTGCGGCCTACGAGCAGTACTTC	CASSLGAAGAAYEQYF
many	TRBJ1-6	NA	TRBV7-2	TGTGCCAGCAGCTTAGAAAGGGGTTCACCCCTCCACTTT	CASSLERGSPLHF
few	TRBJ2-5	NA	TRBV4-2	TGTGCCAGCAGCCAAGATCAAGGTTTACTAGAGACCCAGTACTTC	CASSQDQGLLETQYF
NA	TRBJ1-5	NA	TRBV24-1	TGTGCCACTCAGTGGGGGGAGAATCAGCCCCAGCATTTT	CATQWGENQPQHF
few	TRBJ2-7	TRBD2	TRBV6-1	TGTGCCAGCAGTGAACCCGGCCGGGCGGGAGCCGACGAGCAGTACTTC	CASSEPGRAGADEQYF
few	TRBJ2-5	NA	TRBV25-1	TGTGCCAGCAGTTTAGGAGGCAGGGAAGAGACCCAGTACTTC	CASSLGGREETQYF
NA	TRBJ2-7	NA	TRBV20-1	TGCAGTGTTCTGGACGATTTAACCTACGAGCAGTACTTC	CSVLDDLTYEQYF
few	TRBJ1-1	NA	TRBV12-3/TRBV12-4	TGTGCCAGCAGTCCCGGGACCCACGTGGCGGCTTTCTTT	CASSPGTHVAAFF
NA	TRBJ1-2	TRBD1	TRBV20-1	TGCAGTGCTAGTCTCTCGACAGGGGGCGACTATGGCTACACCTTC	CSASLSTGGDYGYTF
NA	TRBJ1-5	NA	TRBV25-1	TGTGCCAGCAGTTACTCGGGCAGAATGAGATATCAGCCCCAGCATTTT	CASSYSGRMRYQPQHF
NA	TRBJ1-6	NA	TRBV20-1	TGCAGTGCTAGTCATCCTGGGCGAGGGCATAATTCACCCCTCCACTTT	CSASHPGRGHNSPLHF
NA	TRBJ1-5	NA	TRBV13	TGTGCCAGCAGTTTACCTACCTCAGGGGTCGGCAATCAGCCCCAGCATTTT	CASSLPTSGVGNQPQHF
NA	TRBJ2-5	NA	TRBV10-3	TGTGCCATCAGTGCGGCAGGGAGGTACTTC	CAISAAGRYF
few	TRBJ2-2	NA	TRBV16	TGTGCCAGCAGCCAAGTCGAGTACACCGGGGAGCTGTTTTTT	CASSQVEYTGELFF
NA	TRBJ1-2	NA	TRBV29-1	TGCAGCAGTGACCGGGCTGGGCAGGGGGGCTACACCTTC	CSSDRAGQGGYTF
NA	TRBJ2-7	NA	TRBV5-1	TGCGCCAGGCACAGCAGCTTAACAGGGTTGTCGGTCGAGCAGTACTTC	CARHSSLTGLSVEQYF
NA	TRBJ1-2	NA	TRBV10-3	TGTGCCAGCAGTTACGGCCAGGGAATCGGCGGCTACACCTTC	CASSYGQGIGGYTF
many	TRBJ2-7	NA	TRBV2	TGTGCCAGCAGTGAAGCGCTTGGACTAACCTACGAGCAGTACTTC	CASSEALGLTYEQYF
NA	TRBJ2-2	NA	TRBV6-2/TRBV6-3	TGTGCCAGCAGTTACTCGGCGACAGGGGAGGGGTTTAACACCGGGGAGCTGTTTTTT	CASSYSATGEGFNTGELFF
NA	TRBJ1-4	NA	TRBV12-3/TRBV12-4	TGTGCCAGCAGGGCCTCCGCTGCATACAGTGAAAAACTGTTTTTT	CASRASAAYSEKLFF
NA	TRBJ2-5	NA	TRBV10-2	TGTGCCAGCAGTTACGGGCGCGGGAAGACCCAGTACTTC	CASSYGRGKTQYF
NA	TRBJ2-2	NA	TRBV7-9	TGTGCCAGCAGCACCCACAGGGAGCTGTTTTTT	CASSTHRELFF
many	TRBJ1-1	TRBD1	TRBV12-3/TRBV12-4	TGTGCCAGCAGTTCCGACAGGGTGAACACTGAAGCTTTCTTT	CASSSDRVNTEAFF
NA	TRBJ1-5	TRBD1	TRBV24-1	TGTGCCAGCAGTTACCCAGGCAGGGGGAGCAATCAGCCCCAGCATTTT	CASSYPGRGSNQPQHF
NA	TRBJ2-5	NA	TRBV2	TGTGCCAGCAGTGCCCTCAGGGGAACCCAAGAGGCCCAGTACTTC	CASSALRGTQEAQYF
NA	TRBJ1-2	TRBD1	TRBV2	TGTGCCAGCAGTTACTTCGACAGGGCCGTCTATGGCTACACCTTC	CASSYFDRAVYGYTF
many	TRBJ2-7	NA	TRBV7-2	TGTGCCAGCAGCTTAGCCGAGGGGGTCGAGCAGTACTTC	CASSLAEGVEQYF
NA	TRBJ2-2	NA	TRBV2	TGTGCCAGCAGCACCCCGCCCGGGGAGCTGTTTTTT	CASSTPPGELFF
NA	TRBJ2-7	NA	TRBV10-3	TGTGCCAGCACTCATAATGGCGCAGGTTATACCTACGAGCAGTACTTC	CASTHNGAGYTYEQYF
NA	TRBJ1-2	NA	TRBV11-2	TGTGCCAGCAGCCCCCGACTAGCGGGGCTCTCCTATGGCTACACCTTC	CASSPRLAGLSYGYTF
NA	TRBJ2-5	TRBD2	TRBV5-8	TGCGCCAGCGCCACCGGGACTAGCGGGACCATCCAAGAGACCCAGTACTTC	CASATGTSGTIQETQYF
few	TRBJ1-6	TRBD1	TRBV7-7	TGTGCTAGCAGCTCCAACAGGGGGTATTCACCCCTCCACTTT	CASSSNRGYSPLHF